The clone carrying this T cell receptor beta chain was seen a few times. Its target is unknown. The record originates from a study of beta chain features in type 1 diabetes. Overall study: Age, gender and cell yields were alike across patients and healthy donors. Study conclusions and caveats: VDJ junctions from patients with type 1 diabetes contained fewer insertions and more deletions. TCRB rearrangement may or may not be influenced by HLA type; here this remained unresolved.

cDNA synthesis used the whole RNA isolate, giving expressed TCRB sequences. Profiled with immunoSEQ multiplex PCR; TCRdb holds only in-frame clones, not every one. The sample lists 600,000 to 650,000 clones, around 15% occurring once. This CDR3 region has 15 residues. Germline assignment: CDR1 LNHNV and CDR2 YYDKDF (reference sequence). V shed 1 base and J shed 5 bases, with 12 bases lying between them. Cells sorted by CD45RO/CCR7/CD25/CD127/CD95/CD27 comprised CD4+ naive, central memory, regulatory and stem cell-like memory cells. The chain employs TRBV15 and TRBJ1-5; TRBD1 is a possible D gene (5 bases). The sample taken for sequencing was naive CD4+ T cells from blood. This clonotype originated in a man between 18 and 29 years old in good health. CDR3 nucleotides: TGTGCCACCAGCAGAGTAGGACAACCGGATCAGCCCCAGCATTTT. Amino acid sequence: CATSRVGQPDQPQHF.